The T cell receptor beta chain described here comes from a study of PD-L1 blockade in urothelial cancer (dated by TCRdb to 2016 to 2017). With respect to the entire study: Every patient began therapy in about 2014 and was given atezolizumab 1,200 mg intravenously every 3 weeks. About 90% of the roughly 29 patients were identified as males with urothelial cancer of bladder origin, and a prior smoking history was reported by 18 of 29 patients. Somatic, immune and clinical correlates of response to PD-L1 blockade with atezolizumab in urothelial cancer were the focus of an exploratory multi-omic analysis. Progression-free survival longer than 6 months counted as durable clinical benefit, and TCR features were additionally tested against both progression-free and overall survival. In the same patients, whole exome sequencing and RNA sequencing of pretreatment tumors were performed in addition to TCR sequencing. TCR sequencing covered pretreatment tumor samples and matched, serially collected peripheral blood taken before and after atezolizumab treatment. Blood samples gave median yields of around 150,000 T cells and approximately 80,000 unique TCRs, along with a median clonality of approximately 0.08. Blood samples were analyzed 3 weeks after the start of treatment (second dose) and 6 weeks after the start of treatment. An ECOG performance status of 0 or 1 was recorded for the patients, and 0 to 3 prior chemotherapy regimens had been received by the patients. Twenty-nine patients had pretreatment blood TCR-seq, some 25 had at least one posttreatment blood collection, and some 25 had tumor TCR-seq. Durable clinical benefit was achieved by nine patients and was not achieved by 20 patients.

For this clone: It lacks a known antigen. Base-call qualities are not available, and no considerably larger clone is one nucleotide away.

Reading from cysteine to phenylalanine, the CDR3 counts 19 amino acids. Kept here is only the CDR3 DNA, which spans 57 bases and is read in frame from base 1. The germline V gene gives CDR1 as MNHNS and CDR2 as SASEGT. V is shortened by 2 bases, J by 0 bases, and the region joining them spans 17 bases. Study-wide findings and limitations: Patients with durable benefit showed greater expansion of tumor-associated TCR clones in peripheral blood 3 weeks after starting treatment (n = 22, p = 0.022). Because of the small sample size (n ≈ 29) and the many exploratory analyses performed, the results are intended to be regarded as hypothesis-generating. Improved progression-free and overall survival was found to be associated with pretreatment peripheral blood TCR clonality below the median.

The time point label of this sample denotes: peripheral blood 6 weeks after treatment start. The cohort included 25 to 35 patients with locally advanced or metastatic urothelial carcinoma who were treated at Memorial Sloan Kettering on a trial protocol. Peripheral blood mononuclear cells were collected pretreatment and during treatment, with between 1 and 8 total time points per patient. The Qiagen DNeasy Blood extraction kit was used to purify genomic DNA from total PBMCs and from tumor samples. Collected pretreatment and during treatment, PBMCs were isolated and stored as previously described. Each PCR received spiked-in synthetic TCR analog templates so that absolute template abundance could be estimated from read counts. Using the immunoSEQ assay, TCRbeta CDR3 regions were amplified from genomic DNA with bias-controlled V and J gene primers. Rearranged TCRbeta segments were sequenced at approximately 20X coverage. From the authors' description of their analysis: Sequencing errors were corrected by clustering, and CDR3s were annotated against IMGT so that V, D and J genes could be assigned. Out-of-frame and stop-codon sequences were excluded, and only productive TCRbeta rearrangements were used in downstream analyses. To compute clonality, Shannon entropy was normalized by the log of the number of unique productive sequences and then subtracted from one. Fisher's exact test with Benjamini-Hochberg correction, at a threshold of adjusted p below 0.01, was used to find clones that differed between time points or between blood and tumor. TCRdb re-hosts the immuneACCESS table, in-frame sequences only. Its copies lack some clones; in the studies checked, an unresolved V gene accounts for under half of them, and the cause for the rest is not known. V and J calls and clone size are given by that table; D and trimming were obtained from the DNA. This sample holds more than 60,000 clones; almost 90% were observed only once. The top ten clonotypes cover about 11% of the sample.

The TCR was taken from a man in his 60s with urothelial cancer. This receptor chain uses TRBV6-1 and TRBJ2-6, and TRBD1 may be the D gene, going by 5 matching bases. The specimen comprised PBMCs, sampled around atezolizumab (anti-PD-L1) treatment. The CDR3 has the sequence CASSESWGTTSSGANVLTF. The DNA sequence is TGTGCCAGCAGTGAAAGTTGGGGCACCACGAGCTCTGGGGCCAACGTCCTGACTTTC.